These T cell receptor beta chains were read from a single sample in a study of chronic HIV infection and antiretroviral therapy. In TCRdb, the 5' RACE reads were re-called with MiXCR into one record per CDR3 protein. The top ten clones hold roughly 2.6% of a sample with some 37,000 distinct CDR3 sequences, more than 8% of them seen once. Specimen: peripheral blood. The origin of the receptors is an adult who had HIV and had not received antiretroviral therapy, or was an uninfected healthy control (not recorded which). CDR3s leave out the opening cysteine and the closing phenylalanine or tryptophan. Fields, in order: J gene, V gene, CDR3 protein.

j_call: TRBJ2-7; v_call: TRBV12-3/TRBV12-4; cdr3_aa: ASSSVYEQY
j_call: TRBJ2-5; v_call: TRBV15; cdr3_aa: ATRKAPGLIQETQY
j_call: TRBJ2-7; v_call: TRBV12-3/TRBV12-4; cdr3_aa: ASSLGLASPYEQY
j_call: TRBJ1-1; v_call: TRBV14; cdr3_aa: ASSQQTMNTEAF
j_call: TRBJ1-6; v_call: TRBV28; cdr3_aa: ASSPEAYNSPLH
j_call: TRBJ2-7; v_call: TRBV29-1; cdr3_aa: SVAGTPGNEQY
j_call: TRBJ1-1; v_call: TRBV29-1; cdr3_aa: SVVYQNTEAF
j_call: TRBJ1-6; v_call: TRBV28; cdr3_aa: ASSLWGGVRSPLH
j_call: TRBJ1-1; v_call: TRBV10-3; cdr3_aa: AIKPGQGGMNTETF
j_call: TRBJ2-3; v_call: TRBV11-2; cdr3_aa: ASSQILAGETDTQY
j_call: TRBJ1-2; v_call: TRBV29-1; cdr3_aa: SAADRVDYGYT
j_call: TRBJ2-1; v_call: TRBV29-1; cdr3_aa: SGLWRGRGNEQF
j_call: TRBJ1-2; v_call: TRBV3-1; cdr3_aa: ASSFTQGNGYT
j_call: TRBJ2-3; v_call: TRBV29-1; cdr3_aa: SVRTGRDTQY
j_call: TRBJ2-1; v_call: TRBV28; cdr3_aa: ASSWQGNYNEQF
j_call: TRBJ2-7; v_call: TRBV11-1; cdr3_aa: ASSTWDRGLNEQY
j_call: TRBJ2-3; v_call: TRBV9; cdr3_aa: ASRELGKGSTDTQY
j_call: TRBJ2-6; v_call: TRBV28; cdr3_aa: ASSFPPEAPSLRANVLT
j_call: TRBJ1-1; v_call: TRBV28; cdr3_aa: ASSLGTGGDTEAF
j_call: TRBJ2-1; v_call: TRBV3-1; cdr3_aa: ASSQVSAGGTHNEQF
j_call: TRBJ2-5; v_call: TRBV5-1; cdr3_aa: ASSSSGLAGGETQY
j_call: TRBJ1-1; v_call: TRBV28; cdr3_aa: ASSFDRTGAF
j_call: TRBJ1-2; v_call: TRBV21-1; cdr3_aa: ASSKRQALYYGYT
j_call: TRBJ2-1; v_call: TRBV25-1; cdr3_aa: ASSLGPDGQF
j_call: TRBJ2-7; v_call: TRBV28; cdr3_aa: ASSLGRGLAEQY
j_call: TRBJ2-4; v_call: TRBV11-2; cdr3_aa: ASRSTAKNIQY
j_call: TRBJ1-5; v_call: TRBV6-2/TRBV6-3; cdr3_aa: ASRKTGSGSNQPQH
j_call: TRBJ2-3; v_call: TRBV29-1; cdr3_aa: SVLTQTDTQY
j_call: TRBJ2-1; v_call: TRBV6-4; cdr3_aa: ASSRTSGAHNEQF
j_call: TRBJ2-7; v_call: TRBV3-1; cdr3_aa: ASSYRTSYEQY
j_call: TRBJ2-1; v_call: TRBV29-1; cdr3_aa: SDRQGNYNEQF
j_call: TRBJ2-1; v_call: TRBV2; cdr3_aa: ARSWVGRSSYNEQF
j_call: TRBJ1-5; v_call: TRBV13; cdr3_aa: ASSSRDTSNQPQH